This T cell receptor beta chain was profiled in a study of T cells after yellow fever vaccination. 5'RACE template switching produced TCR cDNA carrying a universal primer site and UMIs. Via MiXCR, TCRdb re-called the 5' RACE reads, giving one row per CDR3 protein. This sample carries roughly 250,000 distinct CDR3 sequences, 10% to 15% of them seen once, and the ten largest clones take 0.5% to 0.6%. Trimming removed 6 bases at V and 3 bases at J, with 20 bases between. The CDR3 has 16 residues. Germline loops: CDR1 SGHRS, CDR2 YFSETQ. Sequenced here: CD4+ T cells sorted from PBMCs, sampled 45 days after the yellow fever booster vaccination. This TCR was sampled from a man aged 25 to 40 who received the YFV17D yellow fever vaccine. The chain joins TRBV5-1 to TRBJ2-3, with D perhaps TRBD1 or TRBD2 (6 bases each). The CDR3: CASNPRSGGPTDTQYF. In nucleotides, the CDR3 is TGCGCCAGCAACCCGAGGTCCGGGGGCCCAACAGATACGCAGTATTTT.